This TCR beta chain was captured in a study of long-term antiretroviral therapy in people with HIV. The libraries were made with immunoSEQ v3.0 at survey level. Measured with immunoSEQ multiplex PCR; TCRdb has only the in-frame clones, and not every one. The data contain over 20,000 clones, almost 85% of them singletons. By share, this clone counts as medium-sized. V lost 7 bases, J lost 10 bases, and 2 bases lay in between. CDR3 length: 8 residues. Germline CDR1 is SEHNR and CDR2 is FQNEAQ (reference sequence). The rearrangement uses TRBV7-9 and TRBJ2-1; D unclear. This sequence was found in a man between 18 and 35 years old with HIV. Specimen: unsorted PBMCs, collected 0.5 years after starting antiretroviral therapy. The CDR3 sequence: CASTEQFF. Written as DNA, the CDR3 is TGTGCCAGCACAGAGCAGTTCTTC.